The rows below give T cell receptor beta chains drawn from one sample of a study of prognosis after radiotherapy for stage I lung cancer. TCRdb reprocessed the multiplex PCR reads with MiXCR, giving one entry per CDR3 protein. The sample comprises around 17,000 distinct CDR3 sequences, 15% to 20% of which are singletons, and about 37% rests with the top ten. Source: PBMCs, taken before or after stereotactic body radiation therapy (not recorded which). These receptors all come from a donor aged 50 or older with non-small cell lung cancer. The CDR3 runs from the conserved cysteine through the conserved F or W. Each record gives: J gene, D gene, clone size, V gene, CDR3 protein, CDR3 DNA. The D gene is left open where the match is weak. The size entry is marked missing in some rows and otherwise reads once, few, many or a size class.

TRBJ1-1 | . | many | TRBV13 | CASSFGPGAGNTEAFF | TGTGCCAGCAGCTTTGGGCCAGGGGCCGGGAACACTGAAGCTTTCTTT
TRBJ2-3 | . | many | TRBV5-1 | CASSLVGRVTDTQYF | TGCGCCAGCAGCTTGGTCGGCAGGGTGACAGATACGCAGTATTTT
TRBJ1-6 | TRBD1 | . | TRBV5-1 | CASSAGTGVDSPLHF | TGCGCCAGCAGCGCCGGGACAGGGGTTGATTCACCCCTCCACTTT
TRBJ1-2 | TRBD1 | many | TRBV3-1 | CASRDRGLVYGYTF | TGTGCCAGCAGGGACAGGGGGCTCGTCTATGGCTACACCTTC
TRBJ1-2 | . | medium-sized | TRBV12-3/TRBV12-4 | CASSLPNGAYYGYTF | TGTGCCAGCAGTTTACCTAATGGGGCCTACTATGGCTACACCTTC
TRBJ1-3 | . | many | TRBV25-1 | CASSEGHSGNTIYF | TGTGCCAGCAGTGAAGGCCACTCTGGAAACACCATATATTTT
TRBJ2-7 | . | many | TRBV20-1 | CSATSGTGIRQQYF | TGCAGTGCTACTTCCGGGACGGGGATACGACAGCAGTACTTC
TRBJ2-5 | . | many | TRBV4-3 | CASSQSGGRETQYF | TGCGCCAGCAGCCAATCGGGGGGCAGAGAGACCCAGTACTTC
TRBJ2-7 | TRBD1 | many | TRBV29-1 | CSAHLGQGTYEQYF | TGCAGCGCGCACCTGGGACAGGGGACCTACGAGCAGTACTTC
TRBJ2-3 | TRBD1 | many | TRBV19 | CASKETGGADTQYF | TGTGCCAGTAAGGAGACAGGGGGCGCAGATACGCAGTATTTT
TRBJ2-7 | TRBD2 | many | TRBV2 | CASTLSGMGYEQYF | TGTGCCAGCACCCTTAGCGGGATGGGGTACGAGCAGTACTTC
TRBJ2-3 | . | many | TRBV19 | CASSIDGYTDTQYF | TGTGCCAGTAGTATAGACGGTTACACAGATACGCAGTATTTT
TRBJ1-6 | TRBD1 | medium-sized | TRBV4-3 | CASSEDRALALHF | TGCGCCAGCAGCGAGGACAGGGCCCTTGCCCTCCACTTT
TRBJ1-1 | . | many | TRBV9 | CASSVGGNGYTEAFF | TGTGCCAGCAGCGTAGGGGGGAACGGGTACACTGAAGCTTTCTTT
TRBJ2-7 | . | many | TRBV6-2/TRBV6-3 | CASSYSVGYEQYF | TGTGCCAGCAGTTACTCTGTGGGGTACGAGCAGTACTTC
TRBJ2-5 | . | many | TRBV13 | CASSLAYQETQYF | TGTGCCAGCAGCTTAGCCTACCAAGAGACCCAGTACTTC
TRBJ1-2 | . | many | TRBV3-1 | CASSQEDTGPYGYTF | TGTGCCAGCAGCCAAGAGGATACAGGCCCCTATGGCTACACCTTC
TRBJ2-7 | . | many | TRBV2 | CASRGMADTYEQYF | TGTGCCAGCAGGGGAATGGCGGATACCTACGAGCAGTACTTC
TRBJ2-7 | TRBD1 | few | TRBV11-3 | CASSRRDRGSYEQYF | TGTGCCAGCAGCCGCCGGGACAGGGGGTCGTACGAGCAGTACTTC
TRBJ1-6 | . | many | TRBV2 | CASSALGGYNSPLHF | TGTGCCAGCAGTGCTCTCGGAGGTTATAATTCACCCCTCCACTTT
TRBJ2-3 | . | . | TRBV12-3/TRBV12-4 | CASSLSGAYTQYF | TGTGCCAGCAGTTTATCGGGGGCATATACGCAGTATTTT
TRBJ1-2 | . | many | TRBV6-1 | CASSPRGGDYGYTF | TGTGCCAGCAGCCCCAGAGGGGGAGACTATGGCTACACCTTC
TRBJ2-3 | TRBD1 | many | TRBV13 | CASRRRGQGTTDTQYF | TGTGCCAGCAGGCGCCGTGGACAGGGGACCACAGATACGCAGTATTTT
TRBJ1-2 | TRBD1 | many | TRBV19 | CATQGSQGATNYGYTF | TGTGCCACACAGGGATCACAGGGGGCGACTAACTATGGCTACACCTTC
TRBJ2-1 | . | many | TRBV11-3 | CASSQSVQSYNEQFF | TGTGCCAGCAGCCAAAGCGTGCAAAGTTACAATGAGCAGTTCTTC
TRBJ1-2 | . | medium-sized | TRBV12-3/TRBV12-4 | CASSFQIYEGYTF | TGTGCCAGCAGTTTCCAGATCTATGAAGGCTACACCTTC
TRBJ2-5 | TRBD2 | few | TRBV10-3 | CATARTSGGVGETQYF | TGTGCCACCGCCAGGACTAGCGGGGGGGTAGGGGAGACCCAGTACTTC
TRBJ1-6 | . | many | TRBV20-1 | CSAEDRTPNSPLHF | TGCAGTGCGGAAGACAGGACCCCCAATTCACCCCTCCACTTT
TRBJ2-5 | . | many | TRBV27 | CASSSSRGFETQYF | TGTGCCAGCAGTTCTAGCCGGGGCTTTGAGACCCAGTACTTC
TRBJ2-5 | . | many | TRBV7-6 | CASNRARQETQYF | TGTGCCAGCAACCGGGCGAGGCAAGAGACCCAGTACTTC
TRBJ1-1 | TRBD1 | many | TRBV28 | CASSLEGAGEAFF | TGTGCCAGCAGTCTTGAGGGGGCTGGTGAAGCTTTCTTT
TRBJ1-5 | . | many | TRBV6-1 | CASSEAGQSYQPQHF | TGTGCCAGCAGTGAAGCAGGCCAGTCTTATCAGCCCCAGCATTTT
TRBJ2-3 | . | . | TRBV7-2 | CASSLYSQDTQYF | TGTGCCAGCAGCTTATACTCGCAAGATACGCAGTATTTT
TRBJ1-2 | . | many | TRBV30 | CAWSVPGGDSLGSYGYTF | TGTGCCTGGAGTGTCCCCGGTGGCGACAGTCTGGGATCCTATGGCTACACCTTC